This TCR beta chain was identified during a study of T cell responses to AZD1222 COVID-19 vaccine. Findings and limits, study-wide: Once two AZD1222 doses were given, Spike-specific TCR breadth and depth went up.

This CDR3 has 15 residues. Trimming removed 3 bases from V and 11 bases from J; junction bases left unmatched: 12. The germline V gene has CDR1 SGHTS and CDR2 YDEGEE. With respect to this clone: The antigen is not known.

Libraries were prepared by immunoSEQ multiplex PCR; TCRdb keeps only in-frame clonotypes and omits some of them. The data show nearly 90,000 clones, 88% seen once. The source material was peripheral blood, sampled on day 0 of MenACWY control vaccination. This sequence was found in an adult in good health. This chain joins TRBV5-8 and TRBJ1-1, with 11 bases lining up with TRBD1. The CDR3 nucleotides read TGTGCCAGCAGCTCCCCGGGACAGGGGGTAGATTGGGCTTTCTTT. This codes for CASSSPGQGVDWAFF. Complete variable domain (other parts from reference TRBV5-8 and TRBJ1-1): EAGVTQSPTHLIKTRGQQATLRCSPISGHTSVYWYQQALGLGLQFLLWYDEGEERNRGNFPPRFSGRQFPNYSSELNVNALELEDSALYLCASSSPGQGVDWAFFGQGTRLTVV.